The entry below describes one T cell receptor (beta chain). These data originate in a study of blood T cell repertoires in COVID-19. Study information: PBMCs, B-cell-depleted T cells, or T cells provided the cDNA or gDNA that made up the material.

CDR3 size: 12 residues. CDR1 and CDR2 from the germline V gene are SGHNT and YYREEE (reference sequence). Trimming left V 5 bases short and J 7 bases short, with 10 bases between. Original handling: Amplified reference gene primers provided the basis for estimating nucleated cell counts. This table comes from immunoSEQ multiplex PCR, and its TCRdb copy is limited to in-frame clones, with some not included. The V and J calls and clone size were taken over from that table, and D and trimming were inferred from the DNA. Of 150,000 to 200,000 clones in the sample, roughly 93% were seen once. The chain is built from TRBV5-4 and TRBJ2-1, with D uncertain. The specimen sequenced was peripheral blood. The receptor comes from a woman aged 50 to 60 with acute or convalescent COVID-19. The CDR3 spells CASSRLENEQFF. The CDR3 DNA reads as TGTGCCAGCAGTCGATTGGAGAATGAGCAGTTCTTC.